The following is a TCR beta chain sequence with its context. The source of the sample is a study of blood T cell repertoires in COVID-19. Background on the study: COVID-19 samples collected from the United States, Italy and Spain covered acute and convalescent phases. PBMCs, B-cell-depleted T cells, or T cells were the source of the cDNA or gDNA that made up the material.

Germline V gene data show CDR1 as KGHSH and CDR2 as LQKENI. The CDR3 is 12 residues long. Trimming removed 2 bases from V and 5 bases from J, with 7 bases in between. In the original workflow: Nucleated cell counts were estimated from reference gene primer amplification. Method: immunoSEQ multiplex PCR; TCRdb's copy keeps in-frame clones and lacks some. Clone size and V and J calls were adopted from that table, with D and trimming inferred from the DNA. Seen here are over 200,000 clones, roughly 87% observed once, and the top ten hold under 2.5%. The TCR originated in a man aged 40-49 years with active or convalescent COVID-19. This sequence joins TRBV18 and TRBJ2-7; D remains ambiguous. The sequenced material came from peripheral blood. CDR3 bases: TGTGCCAGCTCACCATTCCAGGACGAGCAGTACTTC. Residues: CASSPFQDEQYF.